The 2 T cell receptor beta chains below come from one sample, sequenced in a study of blood T cell repertoires in COVID-19. TCRdb's copy holds only in-frame clones and misses some; the assay was immunoSEQ multiplex PCR. The profile covers a few hundred thousand clones, with about 89% appearing a single time and around 0.94% taken by the ten largest. Sequences were obtained from PBMCs or T cells enriched from blood (not recorded which). The receptors were sampled from a woman aged 40 to 55 who had been exposed to COVID-19.

DNA for the CDR3: TGTGCCAGCAGCTTAATCGGAGGGGGGGCCGACAATGAGCAGTTCTTC. Translating it yields CASSLIGGGADNEQFF. The chain joins TRBV7-2 to TRBJ2-1; D is perhaps TRBD2 (7 bases). V was clipped by 2 bases and J by 5 bases, with 16 bases between them. The CDR3 runs 16 residues. From germline, CDR1 is SGHTA and CDR2 FQGNSA.

The gene calls are TRBV7-3 and TRBJ2-1; D possibly corresponds to TRBD2 (6 bases). In germline, CDR1 is SGHTA, CDR2 FQGTGA. The CDR3 contains 11 residues. Trimming cost V 5 bases and J 10 bases, with 9 bases left between them. The CDR3 region has the DNA TGTGCCAGCAGCGCCGCGGGGGAGCAGTTCTTC. This encodes CASSAAGEQFF.